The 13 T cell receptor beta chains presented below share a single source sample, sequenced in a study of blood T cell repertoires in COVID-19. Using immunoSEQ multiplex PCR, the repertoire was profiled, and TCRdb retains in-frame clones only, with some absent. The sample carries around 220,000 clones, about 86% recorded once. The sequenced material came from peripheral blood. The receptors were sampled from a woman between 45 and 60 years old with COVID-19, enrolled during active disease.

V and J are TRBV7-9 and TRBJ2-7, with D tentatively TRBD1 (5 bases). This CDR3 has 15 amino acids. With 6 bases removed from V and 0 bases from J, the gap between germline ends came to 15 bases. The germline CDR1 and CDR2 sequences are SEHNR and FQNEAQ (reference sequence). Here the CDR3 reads CASRSTTESSYEQYF. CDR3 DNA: TGTGCCAGCAGAAGTACGACAGAGAGCTCCTACGAGCAGTACTTC.

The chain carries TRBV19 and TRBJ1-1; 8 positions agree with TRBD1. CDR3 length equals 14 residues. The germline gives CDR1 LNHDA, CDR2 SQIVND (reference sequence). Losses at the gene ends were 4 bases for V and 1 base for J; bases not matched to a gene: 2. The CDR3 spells CASSTGGSNTEAFF. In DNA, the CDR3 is TGTGCCAGTAGTACAGGGGGCTCGAACACTGAAGCTTTCTTT.

CDR3 sequence: CASSQDRGPTLYNEQFF. CDR3 DNA: TGTGCCAGCAGCCAGGACAGGGGGCCTACCCTATACAATGAGCAGTTCTTC. V usage is TRBV28 and J usage is TRBJ2-1; 11 bases align to TRBD1. The CDR3 is made up of 17 amino acids. The trim removed 6 bases at V and 4 bases at J, leaving 11 bases unmatched. Germline CDR1 and CDR2: MDHEN and SYDVKM.

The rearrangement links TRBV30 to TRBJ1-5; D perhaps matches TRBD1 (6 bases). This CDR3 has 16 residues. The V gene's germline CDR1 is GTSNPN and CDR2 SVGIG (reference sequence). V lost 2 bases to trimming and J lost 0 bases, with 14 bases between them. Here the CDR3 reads CAWSHWGQLSNQPQHF. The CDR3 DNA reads TGTGCCTGGAGTCATTGGGGGCAGCTTAGCAATCAGCCCCAGCATTTT.

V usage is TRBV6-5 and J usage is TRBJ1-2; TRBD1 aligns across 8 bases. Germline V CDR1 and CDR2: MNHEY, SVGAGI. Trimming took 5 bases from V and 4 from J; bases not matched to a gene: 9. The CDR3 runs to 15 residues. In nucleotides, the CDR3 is TGTGCCAGCAGTCTCACCTTGACAGGGGCCTATGGCTACACCTTC. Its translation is CASSLTLTGAYGYTF.

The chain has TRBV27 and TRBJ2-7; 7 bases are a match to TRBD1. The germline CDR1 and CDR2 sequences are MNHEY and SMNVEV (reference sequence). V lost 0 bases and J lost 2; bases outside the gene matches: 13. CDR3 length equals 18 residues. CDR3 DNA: TGTGCCAGCAGTTTATCGATCCCTCGGACAGGCCGGCCCTACGAGCAGTACTTC. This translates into CASSLSIPRTGRPYEQYF.

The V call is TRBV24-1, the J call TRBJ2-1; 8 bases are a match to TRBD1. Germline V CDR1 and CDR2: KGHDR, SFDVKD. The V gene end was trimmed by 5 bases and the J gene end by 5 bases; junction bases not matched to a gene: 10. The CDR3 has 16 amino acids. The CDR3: CATSAIWATGDNEQFF. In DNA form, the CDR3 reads TGTGCCACCAGTGCCATTTGGGCGACAGGGGACAATGAGCAGTTCTTC.

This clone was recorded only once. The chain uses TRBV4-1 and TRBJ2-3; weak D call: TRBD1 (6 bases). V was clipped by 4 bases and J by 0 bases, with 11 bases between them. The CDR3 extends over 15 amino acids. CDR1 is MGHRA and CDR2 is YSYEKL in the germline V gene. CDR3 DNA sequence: TGCGCCAGCAGCCTATGGGGACACAGCACAGATACGCAGTATTTT. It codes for CASSLWGHSTDTQYF.

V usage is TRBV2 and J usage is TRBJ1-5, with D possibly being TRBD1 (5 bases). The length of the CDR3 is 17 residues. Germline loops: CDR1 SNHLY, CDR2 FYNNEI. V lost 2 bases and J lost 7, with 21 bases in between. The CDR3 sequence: CASSEPYRGGRRQPQHF. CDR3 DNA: TGTGCCAGCAGTGAACCTTATCGGGGGGGACGTCGCCAGCCCCAGCATTTT.

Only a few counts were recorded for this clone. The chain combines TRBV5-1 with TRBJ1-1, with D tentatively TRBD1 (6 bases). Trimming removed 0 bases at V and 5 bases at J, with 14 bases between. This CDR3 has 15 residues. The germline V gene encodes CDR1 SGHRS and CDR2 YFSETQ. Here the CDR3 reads CASSLALGQRTEAFF. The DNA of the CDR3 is TGCGCCAGCAGCTTGGCCCTCGGACAGAGGACTGAAGCTTTCTTT.

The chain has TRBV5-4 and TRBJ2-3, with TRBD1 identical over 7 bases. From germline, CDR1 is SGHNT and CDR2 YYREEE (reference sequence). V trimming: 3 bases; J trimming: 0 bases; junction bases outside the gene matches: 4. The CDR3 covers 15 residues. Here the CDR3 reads CASSWDSFSTDTQYF. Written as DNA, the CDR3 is TGTGCCAGCAGCTGGGACAGCTTTAGCACAGATACGCAGTATTTT.

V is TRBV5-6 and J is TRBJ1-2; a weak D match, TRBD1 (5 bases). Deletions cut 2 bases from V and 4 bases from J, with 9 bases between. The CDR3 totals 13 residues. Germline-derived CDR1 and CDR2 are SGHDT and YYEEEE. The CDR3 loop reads CASSLDRIYGYTF. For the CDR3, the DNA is TGTGCCAGCAGCTTAGACAGAATCTATGGCTACACCTTC.

Here the CDR3 DNA reads TGTGCCAGCAGCCCGAGGCCAGGGGTGAACACTGAAGCTTTCTTT. Translating it yields CASSPRPGVNTEAFF. The chain recombines TRBV7-8 with TRBJ1-1, with D perhaps TRBD1 (6 bases). Trimming took 5 bases from V and 0 from J, leaving 13 bases between them. CDR1 and CDR2 from the germline V gene are SGHVS and FQNEAQ. The CDR3 covers 15 residues.